This TCR beta chain was obtained from a study of blood T cell repertoires in COVID-19. Turning to the study itself: Nucleic acid was either cDNA or gDNA, and it came from T cells, B-cell-depleted T cells, or PBMCs.

Sequencing used immunoSEQ multiplex PCR; TCRdb keeps in-frame clones, though not all of them. The sample lists about 190,000 clones; around 87% were seen once. The CDR3 has 15 amino acids. Trimming shortened V by 6 bases and J by 3 bases, and 14 bases separated the two germline ends. Germline lookup yields CDR1 SEHNR and CDR2 FQNEAQ (reference sequence). The rearrangement links TRBV7-9 to TRBJ1-4; D possibly corresponds to TRBD1 (6 bases). Sequencing was performed on peripheral blood. This TCR derives from a man between 35 and 55 years old with active or convalescent COVID-19. The CDR3: CASRYTGNANEKLFF. CDR3 sequence (DNA): TGTGCCAGCAGGTATACAGGGAACGCTAATGAAAAACTGTTTTTT.